This paragraph reports one T cell receptor beta chain. No antigen is known for it. This entry belongs to a study of cytomegalovirus exposure and HLA in healthy donors. CDR1 and CDR2 from the germline V gene are SEHNR and FQNEAQ (reference sequence). The CDR3 spans 14 residues. V dropped 5 bases and J dropped 4; count of bases not matched to a gene: 2. Profiled with immunoSEQ multiplex PCR; TCRdb holds only in-frame clones, not every one. The sample holds over 200,000 clones, around four fifths seen once. General study points: While the bulk of TCR sequences proved rare, some public TCRs turned up in many donors.

The TCR sequence derives from a woman younger than 35 in good health and CMV-seronegative. This chain connects TRBV7-9 to TRBJ2-5; TRBD2 matches at 12 bases. The sequenced sample consisted of PBMCs. DNA of the CDR3: TGTGCCAGCAGCCTGACTAGCGGGAGAGAGACCCAGTACTTC. Protein sequence: CASSLTSGRETQYF.